One sample yielded the 2 T cell receptor beta chains listed below, sequenced in a study of T cell repertoires in cytomegalovirus infection. TCRdb ran MiXCR on the reads and lists one entry per CDR3 protein. The table lists fewer than 350,000 distinct CDR3 sequences, roughly a sixth of them singletons. Input material: PBMCs. The receptors shown here come from a human donor in good health (CMV status not recorded). Some clones in this sample may be carry-over from other donors' samples.

Many counts were recorded for this clonotype. This sequence joins TRBV2 and TRBJ1-1, with D perhaps matching TRBD1 (5 bases). Looked up from germline, CDR1 is SNHLY and CDR2 is FYNNEI. This CDR3 has 14 residues. Trimming took 3 bases from V and 5 from J, leaving 13 bases between them. The CDR3 coding sequence is TGTGCCAGCAGTGAGTCGGGACGGAGGACTGAAGCTTTCTTT. This codes for CASSESGRRTEAFF.

The chain links TRBV20-1 to TRBJ2-1, with 11 bases that match TRBD2. V shed 0 bases, J shed 7 bases, and the junction held 5 bases outside the gene matches. From germline, CDR1 is DFQATT and CDR2 SNEGSKA (reference sequence). The CDR3 consists of 15 residues. CDR3 sequence reads: CSAREPGTSGNEQFF. DNA for the CDR3: TGCAGTGCTAGAGAACCCGGGACTAGCGGAAATGAGCAGTTCTTC.